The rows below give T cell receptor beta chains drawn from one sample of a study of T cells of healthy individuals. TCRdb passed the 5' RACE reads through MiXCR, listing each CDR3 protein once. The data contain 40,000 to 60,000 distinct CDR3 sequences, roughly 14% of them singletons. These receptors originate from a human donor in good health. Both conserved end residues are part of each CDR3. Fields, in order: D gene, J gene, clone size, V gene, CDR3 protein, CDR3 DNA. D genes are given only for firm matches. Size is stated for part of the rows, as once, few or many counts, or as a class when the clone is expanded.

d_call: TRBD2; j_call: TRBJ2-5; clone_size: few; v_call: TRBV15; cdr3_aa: CATSRDLAGGETQYF; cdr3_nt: TGTGCCACCAGCAGAGATCTAGCGGGGGGAGAGACCCAGTACTTC
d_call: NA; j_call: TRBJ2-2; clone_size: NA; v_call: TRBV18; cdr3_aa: CASSAQGAGANTGELFF; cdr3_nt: TGTGCCAGCTCAGCGCAGGGGGCGGGAGCGAACACCGGGGAGCTGTTTTTT
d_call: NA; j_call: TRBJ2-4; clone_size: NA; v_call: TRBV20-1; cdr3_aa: CSAGDFKNIQYF; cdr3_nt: TGCAGTGCTGGGGACTTCAAAAACATTCAGTACTTC
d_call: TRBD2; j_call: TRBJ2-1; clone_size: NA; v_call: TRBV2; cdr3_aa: CASSQIAGGSYNEQFF; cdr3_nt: TGTGCCAGCAGTCAAATAGCGGGGGGCTCCTACAATGAGCAGTTCTTC
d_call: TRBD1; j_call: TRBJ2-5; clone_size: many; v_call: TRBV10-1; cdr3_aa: CASSEPRYGTGGMEETQYF; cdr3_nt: TGCGCCAGCAGTGAGCCCCGGTACGGGACAGGGGGTATGGAGGAGACCCAGTACTTC
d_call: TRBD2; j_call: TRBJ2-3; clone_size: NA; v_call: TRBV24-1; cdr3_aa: CATSDRTSGGPTDTQYF; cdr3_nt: TGTGCCACCAGTGACCGGACTAGCGGGGGACCCACAGATACGCAGTATTTT
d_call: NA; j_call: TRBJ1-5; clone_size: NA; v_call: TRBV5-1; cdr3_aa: CASSLVYGSNQPQHF; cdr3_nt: TGCGCCAGCAGCTTGGTGTATGGGTCCAATCAGCCCCAGCATTTT
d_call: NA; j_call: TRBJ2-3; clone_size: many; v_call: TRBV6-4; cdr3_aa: CASSAVPSTDTQYF; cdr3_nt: TGTGCCAGCAGTGCTGTCCCTAGCACAGATACGCAGTATTTT
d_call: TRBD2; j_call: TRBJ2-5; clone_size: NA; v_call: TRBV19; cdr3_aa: CASKTSGGKMGTQYF; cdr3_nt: TGTGCCAGTAAGACTAGCGGGGGCAAGATGGGGACCCAGTACTTC
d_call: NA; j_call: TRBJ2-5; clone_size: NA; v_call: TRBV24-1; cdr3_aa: CATARRDTKQETQYF; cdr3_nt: TGTGCCACTGCTCGCCGGGACACCAAACAAGAGACCCAGTACTTC
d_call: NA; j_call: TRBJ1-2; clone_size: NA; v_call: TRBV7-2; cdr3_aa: CASSSGMYGYTF; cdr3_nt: TGTGCCAGCAGCTCAGGGATGTATGGCTACACCTTC
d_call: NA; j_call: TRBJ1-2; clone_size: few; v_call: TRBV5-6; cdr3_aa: CASSSQGGYTF; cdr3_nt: TGTGCCAGCAGCTCTCAGGGGGGCTACACCTTC
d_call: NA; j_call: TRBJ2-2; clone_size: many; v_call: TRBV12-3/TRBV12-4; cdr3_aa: CASSLGQGEKSGELFF; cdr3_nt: TGTGCCAGCAGTTTGGGGCAGGGAGAAAAATCCGGGGAGCTGTTTTTT
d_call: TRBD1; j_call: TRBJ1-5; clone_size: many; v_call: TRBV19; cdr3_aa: CASNSGQNNQPQHF; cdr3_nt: TGTGCCAGTAACTCGGGACAGAACAATCAGCCCCAGCATTTT
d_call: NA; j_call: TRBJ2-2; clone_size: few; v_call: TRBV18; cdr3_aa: CASSPERANTGELFF; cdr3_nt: TGTGCCAGCTCACCAGAAAGGGCGAACACCGGGGAGCTGTTTTTT
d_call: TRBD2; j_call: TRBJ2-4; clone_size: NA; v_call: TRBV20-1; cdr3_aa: CSATNRTSGGNRVQYF; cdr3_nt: TGCAGTGCTACTAACAGGACTAGCGGGGGGAATAGGGTTCAGTACTTC
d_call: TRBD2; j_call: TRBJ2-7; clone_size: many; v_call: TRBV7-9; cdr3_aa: CASSLTREGPEQYF; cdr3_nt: TGTGCCAGCAGCTTAACGCGGGAGGGCCCCGAGCAGTACTTC
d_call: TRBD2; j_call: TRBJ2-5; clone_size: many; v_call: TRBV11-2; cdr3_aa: CASSLGLVSEETQYF; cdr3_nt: TGTGCCAGCAGCCTAGGACTAGTGAGTGAGGAGACCCAGTACTTC
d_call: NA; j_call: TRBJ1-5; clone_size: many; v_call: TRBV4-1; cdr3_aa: CASSQLGLVGQPQHF; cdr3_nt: TGCGCCAGCAGCCAACTCGGACTTGTCGGGCAGCCCCAGCATTTT
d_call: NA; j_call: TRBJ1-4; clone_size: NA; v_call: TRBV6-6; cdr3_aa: CASSFDDGRGEKLFF; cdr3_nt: TGTGCCAGCAGCTTCGATGACGGCAGGGGTGAAAAACTGTTTTTT
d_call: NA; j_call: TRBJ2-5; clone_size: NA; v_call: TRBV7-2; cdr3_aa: CASSPGLSGETQYF; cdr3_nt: TGTGCCAGCAGTCCGGGACTGTCCGGCGAGACCCAGTACTTC
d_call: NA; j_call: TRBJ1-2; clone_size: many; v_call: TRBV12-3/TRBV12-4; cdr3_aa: CASSFVLFPGRGDGYTF; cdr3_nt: TGTGCCAGCAGTTTCGTTCTTTTCCCAGGACGGGGGGATGGCTACACCTTC
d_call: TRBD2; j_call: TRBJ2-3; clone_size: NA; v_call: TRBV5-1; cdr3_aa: CASSRSGGSTADTQYF; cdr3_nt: TGCGCCAGCAGCCGGTCGGGAGGTTCGACGGCAGATACGCAGTATTTT
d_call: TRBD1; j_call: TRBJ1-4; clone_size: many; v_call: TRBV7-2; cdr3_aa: CASSSQTGKGEKLFF; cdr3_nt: TGTGCCAGCAGCTCCCAGACAGGGAAGGGTGAAAAACTGTTTTTT
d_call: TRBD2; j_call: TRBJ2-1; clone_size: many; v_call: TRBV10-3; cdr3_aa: CAISESTSGGATYNEQFF; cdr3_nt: TGTGCCATCAGTGAGTCGACTAGCGGGGGGGCCACCTACAATGAGCAGTTCTTC
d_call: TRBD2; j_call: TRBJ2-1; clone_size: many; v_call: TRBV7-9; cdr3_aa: CASSLAAGESASNEQFF; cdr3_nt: TGTGCCAGCAGCTTAGCGGCGGGGGAGAGCGCATCCAATGAGCAGTTCTTC
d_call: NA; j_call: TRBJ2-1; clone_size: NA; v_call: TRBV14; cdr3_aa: CASSQLSPDNEQFF; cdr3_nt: TGTGCCAGCAGCCAACTTTCGCCGGACAATGAGCAGTTCTTC
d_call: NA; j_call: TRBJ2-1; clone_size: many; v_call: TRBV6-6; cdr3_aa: CASSYSPESSGEQFF; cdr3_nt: TGTGCCAGCAGTTACTCGCCGGAGTCCAGCGGTGAGCAGTTCTTC
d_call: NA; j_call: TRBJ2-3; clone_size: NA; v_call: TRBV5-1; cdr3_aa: CASSPGGASDTQYF; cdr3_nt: TGCGCCAGCAGCCCCGGGGGTGCCTCAGATACGCAGTATTTT
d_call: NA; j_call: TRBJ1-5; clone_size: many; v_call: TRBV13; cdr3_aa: CASSSSRKRSNQPQHF; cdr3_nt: TGTGCCAGCAGCTCCTCTCGTAAAAGGAGCAATCAGCCCCAGCATTTT
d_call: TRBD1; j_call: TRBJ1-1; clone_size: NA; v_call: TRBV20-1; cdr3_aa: CSAPGQGPEAFF; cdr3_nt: TGCAGTGCTCCGGGACAGGGACCTGAAGCTTTCTTT
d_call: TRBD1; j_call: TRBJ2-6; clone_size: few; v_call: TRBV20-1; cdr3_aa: CSARLGSRQGVSGANVLTF; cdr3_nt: TGCAGTGCTCGACTGGGGTCTCGACAGGGCGTGTCTGGGGCCAACGTCCTGACTTTC
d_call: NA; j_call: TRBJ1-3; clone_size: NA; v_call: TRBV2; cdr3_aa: CASSENGNSGNTIYF; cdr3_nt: TGTGCCAGCAGTGAAAACGGCAACTCTGGAAACACCATATATTTT
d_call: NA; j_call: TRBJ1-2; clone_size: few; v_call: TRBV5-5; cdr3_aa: CASSLVGGGHGYTF; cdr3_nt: TGTGCCAGCAGCTTGGTTGGGGGAGGCCATGGCTACACCTTC
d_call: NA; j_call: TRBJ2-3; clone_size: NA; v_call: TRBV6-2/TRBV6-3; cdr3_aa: CASSFLAVADTQYF; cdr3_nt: TGTGCCAGCAGCTTTCTAGCAGTCGCAGATACGCAGTATTTT
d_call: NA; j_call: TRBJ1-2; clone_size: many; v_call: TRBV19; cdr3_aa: CASSRLSPQGNGYTF; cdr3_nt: TGTGCCAGTAGTCGCTTATCCCCTCAGGGAAATGGCTACACCTTC
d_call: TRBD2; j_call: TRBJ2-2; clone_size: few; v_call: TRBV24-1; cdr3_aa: CATSDWASGGELFF; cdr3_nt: TGTGCCACCAGTGATTGGGCTAGCGGCGGGGAGCTGTTTTTT
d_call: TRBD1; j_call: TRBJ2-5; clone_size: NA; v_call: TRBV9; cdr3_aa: CASSVEDRGTETQYF; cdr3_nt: TGTGCCAGCAGCGTTGAGGACAGGGGAACAGAGACCCAGTACTTC
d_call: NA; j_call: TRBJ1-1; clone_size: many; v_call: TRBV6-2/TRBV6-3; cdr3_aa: CASSLWETEAFF; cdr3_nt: TGTGCCAGCAGTTTGTGGGAGACTGAAGCTTTCTTT
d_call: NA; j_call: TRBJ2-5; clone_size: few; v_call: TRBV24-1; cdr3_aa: CASGGLAEVPGGQETQYF; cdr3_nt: TGTGCCTCAGGGGGGCTAGCGGAGGTACCGGGAGGCCAAGAGACCCAGTACTTC
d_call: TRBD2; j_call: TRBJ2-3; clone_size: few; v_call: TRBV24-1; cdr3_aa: CATSALAGGPGDTQYF; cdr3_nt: TGTGCCACCAGTGCTCTAGCGGGAGGGCCCGGAGATACGCAGTATTTT
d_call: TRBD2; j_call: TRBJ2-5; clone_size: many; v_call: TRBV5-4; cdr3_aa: CASTGTSGRKQETQYF; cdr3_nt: TGTGCCAGCACCGGGACTAGCGGGAGGAAACAAGAGACCCAGTACTTC
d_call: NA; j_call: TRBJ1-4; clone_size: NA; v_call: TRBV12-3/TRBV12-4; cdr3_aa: CASSLRGSSTNEKLFF; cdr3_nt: TGTGCCAGCAGTTTGCGGGGGTCCTCAACTAATGAAAAACTGTTTTTT
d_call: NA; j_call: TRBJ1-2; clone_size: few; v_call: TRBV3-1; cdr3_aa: CASSYNGGYTF; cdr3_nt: TGTGCCAGCAGCTATAATGGGGGCTACACCTTC
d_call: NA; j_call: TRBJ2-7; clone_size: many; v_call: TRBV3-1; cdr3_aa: CASSQLYEQYF; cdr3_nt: TGTGCCAGCAGCCAGCTCTACGAGCAGTACTTC
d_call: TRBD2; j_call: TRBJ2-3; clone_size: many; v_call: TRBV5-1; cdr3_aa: CASSPSGGGTDTQYF; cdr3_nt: TGCGCCAGCAGCCCTAGCGGGGGGGGCACAGATACGCAGTATTTT
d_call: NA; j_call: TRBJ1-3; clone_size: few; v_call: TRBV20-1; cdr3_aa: CSARDQEGGSGNTIYF; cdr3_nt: TGCAGTGCTAGAGATCAGGAAGGCGGCTCTGGAAACACCATATATTTT
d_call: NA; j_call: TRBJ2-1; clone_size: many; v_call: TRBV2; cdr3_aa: CASSEIRADEQFF; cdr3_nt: TGTGCCAGCAGTGAAATAAGGGCGGATGAGCAGTTCTTC
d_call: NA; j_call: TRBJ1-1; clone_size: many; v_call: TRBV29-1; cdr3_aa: CSVDWGSTNTEAFF; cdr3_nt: TGCAGCGTTGATTGGGGTTCTACGAACACTGAAGCTTTCTTT
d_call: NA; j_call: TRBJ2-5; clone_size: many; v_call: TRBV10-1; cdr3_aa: CASSGTPQETQYF; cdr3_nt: TGCGCCAGCAGCGGGACCCCTCAAGAGACCCAGTACTTC
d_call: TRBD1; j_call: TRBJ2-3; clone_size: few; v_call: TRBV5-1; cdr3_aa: CASSSGQASSQDTQYF; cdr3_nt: TGCGCCAGCAGTTCCGGACAGGCATCTTCCCAGGATACGCAGTATTTT
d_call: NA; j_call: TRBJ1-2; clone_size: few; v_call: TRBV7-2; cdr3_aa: CASSSGIGGQGTF; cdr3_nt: TGTGCCAGCAGCTCTGGTATCGGGGGCCAAGGGACCTTC
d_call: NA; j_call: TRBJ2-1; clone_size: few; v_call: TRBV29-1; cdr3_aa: CSVGRQNNEQFF; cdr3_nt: TGCAGCGTTGGTCGACAGAACAATGAGCAGTTCTTC
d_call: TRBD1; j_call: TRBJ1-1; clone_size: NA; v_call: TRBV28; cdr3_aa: CASSFQTGVKTEAFF; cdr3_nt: TGTGCCAGCAGTTTCCAGACAGGGGTGAAAACTGAAGCTTTCTTT
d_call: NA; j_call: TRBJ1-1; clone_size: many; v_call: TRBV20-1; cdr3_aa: CSAPSWGSRTEAFF; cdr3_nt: TGCAGTGCTCCCTCTTGGGGATCTCGGACTGAAGCTTTCTTT